The present TCR beta chain was sequenced within a study of blood T cell repertoires in COVID-19. Study-level background: COVID-19 samples collected from the United States, Italy and Spain covered acute and convalescent phases.

Authors' data handling: Amplification with reference gene primers provided the estimates of nucleated cell counts. Method: immunoSEQ multiplex PCR; TCRdb's copy keeps in-frame clones and lacks some. V, J and clone size are taken as reported in that table, and D and trimming were inferred from the DNA itself. The table lists hundreds of thousands of clones, 85% to 90% of them singletons. Unmatched junction bases numbered 2, after V lost 1 base and J lost 3 bases. The CDR3 is made up of 14 amino acids. Germline assignment: CDR1 SNHLY and CDR2 FYNNEI. Sequenced input: peripheral blood. The TCR comes from a woman aged 18-35 years with acute or convalescent COVID-19. The chain uses TRBV2 and TRBJ1-2; 7 bases agree with TRBD1. DNA of the CDR3: TGTGCCAGCAGTGAAGACAGGGGAGACTATGGCTACACCTTC. It is translated as CASSEDRGDYGYTF.